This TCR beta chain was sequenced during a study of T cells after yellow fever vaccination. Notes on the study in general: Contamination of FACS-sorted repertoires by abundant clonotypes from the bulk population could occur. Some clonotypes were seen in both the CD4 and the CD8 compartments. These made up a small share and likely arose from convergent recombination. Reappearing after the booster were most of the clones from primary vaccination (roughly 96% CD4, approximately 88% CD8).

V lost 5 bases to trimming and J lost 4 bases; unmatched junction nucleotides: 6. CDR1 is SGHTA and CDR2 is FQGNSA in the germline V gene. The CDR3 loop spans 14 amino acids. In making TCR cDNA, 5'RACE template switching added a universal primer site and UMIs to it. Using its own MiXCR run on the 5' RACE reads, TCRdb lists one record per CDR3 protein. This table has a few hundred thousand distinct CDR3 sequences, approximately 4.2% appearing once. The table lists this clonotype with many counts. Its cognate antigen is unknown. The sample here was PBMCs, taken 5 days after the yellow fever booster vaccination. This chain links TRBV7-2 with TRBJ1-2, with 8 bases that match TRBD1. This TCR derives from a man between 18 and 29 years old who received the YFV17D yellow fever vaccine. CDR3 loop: CASSPQGAGYGYTF. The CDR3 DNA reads TGTGCCAGCAGCCCCCAGGGGGCTGGCTATGGCTACACCTTC.